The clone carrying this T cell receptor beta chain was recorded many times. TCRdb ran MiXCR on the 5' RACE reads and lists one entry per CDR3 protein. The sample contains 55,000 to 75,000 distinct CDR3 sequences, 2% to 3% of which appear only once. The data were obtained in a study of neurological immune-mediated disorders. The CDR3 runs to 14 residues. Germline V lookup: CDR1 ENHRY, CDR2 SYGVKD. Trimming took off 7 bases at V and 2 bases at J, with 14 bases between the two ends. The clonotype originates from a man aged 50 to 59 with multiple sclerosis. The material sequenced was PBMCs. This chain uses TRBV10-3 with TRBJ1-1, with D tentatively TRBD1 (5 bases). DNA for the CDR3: TGTGCCATCAAAGGCGTTGACAGCAACACTGAAGCTTTCTTT. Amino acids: CAIKGVDSNTEAFF.